These 29 T cell receptor beta chains share one sample of origin, sequenced in a study of blood T cell repertoires in COVID-19. The repertoire was sequenced with immunoSEQ multiplex PCR; TCRdb's copy has only in-frame clones and lacks some. This sample carries a few hundred thousand clones, about 88% of them seen once, and the ten largest clones take roughly 3.1%. What was sequenced was peripheral blood. The receptors were sampled from a human donor in a cohort sampled during active COVID-19.

The chain links TRBV15 to TRBJ1-1; D unresolved. The germline V gene has CDR1 LNHNV and CDR2 YYDKDF (reference sequence). V was cut by 1 base and J by 11 bases, with 14 bases left in between. The CDR3 runs 13 residues. CDR3 nucleotides: TGTGCCACCAGCAGAGGACGGGGTTCGGGGGCTTTCTTT. Translated, it gives CATSRGRGSGAFF. The full variable domain, completed using reference TRBV15 and TRBJ1-1, is DAMVIQNPRYQVTQFGKPVTLSCSQTLNHNVMYWYQQKSSQAPKLLFHYYDKDFNNEADTPDNFQSRRPNTSFCFLDIRSPGLGDTAMYLCATSRGRGSGAFFGQGTRLTVV.

This clone was seen only once. The CDR3 reads CASTPDRYGYTF. The CDR3 DNA sequence: TGTGCCAGTACCCCGGACAGATATGGCTACACCTTC. V and J are TRBV19 and TRBJ1-2; D is perhaps TRBD1 (6 bases). The V and J ends lost 7 bases and 5 bases respectively, with 11 bases between them. The length of the CDR3 is 12 residues. From germline, CDR1 is LNHDA and CDR2 SQIVND (reference sequence).

This chain uses TRBV7-8 with TRBJ2-3; 8 nucleotides agree with TRBD2. This CDR3 region has 16 residues. The germline V gene encodes CDR1 SGHVS and CDR2 FQNEAQ. The V gene end was trimmed by 8 bases and the J gene end by 2 bases; junction bases not matched to a gene: 12. DNA of the CDR3: TGTGCCAGCCTCCCGGAAACTAGCGGAACCACAGATACGCAGTATTTT. Its protein is CASLPETSGTTDTQYF.

The V and J genes are TRBV7-9 and TRBJ2-5; tentatively, D is TRBD2 (6 bases). V was cut by 4 bases and J by 2 bases, with 20 bases left in between. In germline, CDR1 is SEHNR, CDR2 FQNEAQ (reference sequence). CDR3 length: 17 amino acids. The DNA for the CDR3 is TGTGCCAGCAGCTCATACCGGGAGCTCCGGCGGCAAGAGACCCAGTACTTC. As protein: CASSSYRELRRQETQYF.

This clone was counted a few times. This same CDR3 is encoded by further DNA sequences in the sample. The chain combines TRBV5-1 with TRBJ2-1; D gene ambiguous. CDR3 length: 15 residues. V lost 0 bases, J lost 0 bases, and 7 bases lay in between. Germline loops: CDR1 SGHRS, CDR2 YFSETQ. This CDR3 reads CASSLEAGSYNEQFF. CDR3 DNA sequence: TGCGCCAGCAGCTTGGAGGCAGGCTCCTACAATGAGCAGTTCTTC. Looking up the rest from reference TRBV5-1 and TRBJ2-1 gives the full variable domain: KAGVTQTPRYLIKTRGQQVTLSCSPISGHRSVSWYQQTPGQGLQFLFEYFSETQRNKGNFPGRFSGRQFSNSRSEMNVSTLELGDSALYLCASSLEAGSYNEQFFGPGTRLTVL.

The V gene is TRBV11-1, the J gene TRBJ2-5, with 10 bases matching TRBD2. The CDR3 is 15 residues long. Per germline, CDR1 SGHAT and CDR2 FQDESV (reference sequence). J lost 4 bases, V lost 7 bases, and 9 bases had no gene match. The CDR3 spells CASTKGAGGGETQYF. In DNA, the CDR3 is TGTGCCAGCACCAAGGGAGCGGGAGGGGGAGAGACCCAGTACTTC.

J is TRBJ2-7 and V is TRBV5-5, with TRBD2 matching over 11 bases. The germline V gene encodes CDR1 SGHKS and CDR2 YYEKEE (reference sequence). Trimming removed 4 bases from V and 2 bases from J; junction bases left unmatched: 14. The CDR3 loop spans 18 amino acids. As DNA, the CDR3 is TGTGCCAGCAGCCAGGGACTAGCGGAGGCCCTTTCGACCTACGAGCAGTACTTC. Translated, it gives CASSQGLAEALSTYEQYF.

This rearrangement joins TRBV6-5 to TRBJ2-7, with 10 nucleotides matching TRBD2. Losses at the gene ends were 0 bases for V and 3 bases for J; bases not matched to a gene: 2. Looked up from germline, CDR1 is MNHEY and CDR2 is SVGAGI. This CDR3 comprises 15 residues. The CDR3 is CASSYSPSGSYEQYF. As DNA, the CDR3 is TGTGCCAGCAGTTACTCACCTAGCGGGAGCTACGAGCAGTACTTC.

The rearrangement joins TRBV6-5 to TRBJ2-2; weak D call: TRBD2 (5 bases). Germline CDR1 reads MNHEY; CDR2 reads SVGAGI. Trimming removed 5 bases from V and 4 bases from J, with 11 bases in between. CDR3 length: 14 amino acids. CDR3 in DNA: TGTGCCAGCAGTACCACTAGTATCACCGGGGAGCTGTTTTTT. Translating gives CASSTTSITGELFF.

The chain links TRBV13 to TRBJ2-7, with D unclear. V was clipped by 5 bases and J by 2 bases, with 13 bases between them. Germline V gives CDR1 PRHDT, CDR2 FYEKMQ (reference sequence). The CDR3 is made up of 14 amino acids. CDR3 nucleotide sequence: TGTGCCAGCAGCCCCGAGCGCGTTCCCTACGAGCAGTACTTC. Its protein is CASSPERVPYEQYF.

The rearrangement joins TRBV5-8 to TRBJ2-1, with D perhaps matching TRBD2 (6 bases). Germline V gives CDR1 SGHTS, CDR2 YDEGEE. This CDR3 comprises 14 residues. V was pared by 0 bases and J by 4 bases, with 8 bases between. CDR3 nucleotides: TGTGCCAGCAGCTTGGGGAGGGGTTACAATGAGCAGTTCTTC. It codes for CASSLGRGYNEQFF.

This clone was seen only once. V usage is TRBV30 and J usage is TRBJ2-2, with D possibly TRBD2 on 5 matching bases. CDR1 is GTSNPN and CDR2 is SVGIG in the germline V gene (reference sequence). The CDR3 covers 13 residues. Trimming removed 2 bases at V and 6 bases at J, with 10 bases between. The CDR3 is CAWSLRASGELFF. DNA for the CDR3: TGTGCCTGGAGTCTGAGGGCCTCCGGGGAGCTGTTTTTT.

The gene calls are TRBV29-1 and TRBJ2-5; 7 positions match TRBD2. CDR1 SQVTM and CDR2 ANQGSEA come from the germline V gene. J gave up 3 bases and V 1 base, and 5 bases lay outside the gene matches. CDR3 length: 14 residues. DNA of the CDR3: TGCAGCGTTGAAGGTCGACTAGCCAAAGAGACCCAGTACTTC. Its protein is CSVEGRLAKETQYF.

This clone was seen once. This chain joins TRBV6-5 and TRBJ2-7, with 10 positions matching TRBD1. With V trimmed by 6 bases and J by 5 bases, 10 bases remained unmatched. This CDR3 is built from 15 residues. Germline V gene lookup returns CDR1 MNHEY and CDR2 SVGAGI. DNA for the CDR3: TGTGCCAGCAGCTCCCCCGGGACAGGGGACCACGAGCAGTACTTC. The encoded protein is CASSSPGTGDHEQYF.

This chain uses TRBV5-1 with TRBJ2-5; 10 bases align to TRBD2. The CDR3 runs 17 residues. CDR1 SGHRS and CDR2 YFSETQ come from the germline V gene. J was trimmed by 5 bases and V by 0 bases; bases with no gene match: 10. In DNA, the CDR3 is TGCGCCAGCAGCTTGGGGCTAGCGGGGGCCGGAGGGGAGACCCAGTACTTC. Translated, it gives CASSLGLAGAGGETQYF.

This chain uses TRBV9 with TRBJ2-2; the D is unclear. Germline assignment: CDR1 SGDLS and CDR2 YYNGEE. CDR3 length: 15 amino acids. V was trimmed by 0 bases and J by 3 bases, leaving 9 bases between them. As DNA, the CDR3 is TGTGCCAGCAGCGTAGCTTGGCAGGACACCGGGGAGCTGTTTTTT. Amino acids: CASSVAWQDTGELFF.

This clone has a handful of counts. The chain couples TRBV27 to TRBJ2-2; D uncertain. The germline CDR1 and CDR2 sequences are MNHEY and SMNVEV (reference sequence). Trimming took off 0 bases at V and 3 bases at J, with 2 bases between the two ends. The CDR3 is 13 residues long. CDR3 in amino acids: CASSLSYTGELFF. The CDR3 DNA reads as TGTGCCAGCAGTTTATCCTACACCGGGGAGCTGTTTTTT.

The chain links TRBV6-5 to TRBJ2-7; TRBD1 matches at 9 bases. The CDR3 runs 13 residues. V dropped 7 bases and J dropped 6; count of bases not matched to a gene: 7. The germline V gene encodes CDR1 MNHEY and CDR2 SVGAGI. The CDR3, as DNA: TGTGCCAGCATGCGGGACAGGGTGGGCGAGCAGTACTTC. This translates into CASMRDRVGEQYF.

J is TRBJ2-7 and V is TRBV6-4; the match to TRBD2 covers 11 bases. V was clipped by 0 bases and J by 0 bases; unmatched bases: 7. The CDR3 totals 18 residues. Germline CDR1 reads MRHNA; CDR2 reads SNTAGT. CDR3 DNA: TGTGCCAGCAGTGACTCGCTAGCGGGAGGACCAAGCTCCTACGAGCAGTACTTC. Protein product: CASSDSLAGGPSSYEQYF.

The J gene is TRBJ2-3, the V gene TRBV19, with TRBD2 matching over 14 bases. This CDR3 has 16 amino acids. V gave up 3 bases and J gave up 5 bases; unmatched junction bases: 4. The germline V gene encodes CDR1 LNHDA and CDR2 SQIVND (reference sequence). The CDR3: CASSIQGLAGGDTQYF. In nucleotides, the CDR3 is TGTGCCAGTAGTATCCAAGGACTAGCGGGAGGAGATACGCAGTATTTT.

V is TRBV19 and J is TRBJ2-3; TRBD1 might be the D (5 bases). The CDR3 is 15 residues long. Germline V gives CDR1 LNHDA, CDR2 SQIVND (reference sequence). V dropped 8 bases and J dropped 0 bases, with 15 bases sitting between them. The CDR3 region is CASVGVRGSTDTQYF. CDR3 in DNA: TGTGCCAGTGTTGGGGTAAGGGGCAGCACAGATACGCAGTATTTT.

The V gene is TRBV29-1, the J gene TRBJ2-3; TRBD1 matches at 10 bases. CDR3 length equals 13 residues. Germline V lookup: CDR1 SQVTM, CDR2 ANQGSEA. V shed 6 bases, J shed 4 bases, and the junction held 4 bases outside the gene matches. CDR3 DNA: TGCAGCGTCGGACAGGGGGTCCCAGATACGCAGTATTTT. It translates to CSVGQGVPDTQYF.

The chain combines TRBV7-9 with TRBJ1-2, with D unclear. Germline CDR1 SEHNR, CDR2 FQNEAQ (reference sequence). The CDR3 is 12 residues long. V lost 7 bases and J 5 bases, leaving 11 bases between the germline ends. CDR3 amino acids: CASNRGEYGYTF. The CDR3 DNA reads TGTGCCAGCAACCGGGGAGAGTATGGCTACACCTTC.

The chain joins TRBV18 to TRBJ1-3; D may be TRBD1 (6 bases). This CDR3 comprises 18 residues. Germline V gives CDR1 KGHSH, CDR2 LQKENI. The ends were cut back, 3 bases at V and 0 bases at J, with 18 bases in the middle. The CDR3 DNA reads as TGTGCCAGCTCACCTCGTGTTCACAGGGCCCGCTCTGGAAACACCATATATTTT. Its protein is CASSPRVHRARSGNTIYF. Variable domain in full (rest from reference TRBV18 and TRBJ1-3): NAGVMQNPRHLVRRRGQEARLRCSPMKGHSHVYWYRQLPEEGLKFMVYLQKENIIDESGMPKERFSAEFPKEGPSILRIQQVVRGDSAAYFCASSPRVHRARSGNTIYFGEGSWLTVV.

V and J are TRBV6-5 and TRBJ1-1; TRBD1 agrees at 8 bases. The CDR3 runs to 16 residues. The junction had 10 bases not matched to a gene; V was cut back by 4 bases and J by 3 bases. The germline V gene has CDR1 MNHEY and CDR2 SVGAGI. The CDR3 sequence: CASSSQGQGAYTEAFF. CDR3 bases: TGTGCCAGCAGTTCCCAGGGGCAGGGGGCGTACACTGAAGCTTTCTTT.

The chain uses TRBV2 and TRBJ2-1; a weak D match, TRBD1 (6 bases). CDR3 length equals 16 residues. The V gene lost 5 bases and the J gene lost 3 bases, with 17 bases spanning the gap. CDR1 and CDR2 (germline): SNHLY, FYNNEI. This CDR3 is CASSLRQASLYNEQFF. The CDR3 nucleotides are TGTGCCAGCAGTCTGAGACAGGCGTCTCTCTACAATGAGCAGTTCTTC.

The V gene is TRBV4-2, the J gene TRBJ2-5; 7 nucleotides match TRBD1. Unmatched junction bases numbered 5, after V lost 1 base and J lost 0 bases. This CDR3 has 16 amino acids. Per germline, CDR1 LGHNA and CDR2 YNFKEQ. The DNA for the CDR3 is TGTGCCAGCAGCCAAGCAGGACAGGTGTACCAAGAGACCCAGTACTTC. Its protein product is CASSQAGQVYQETQYF.

The chain links TRBV5-1 to TRBJ2-3; 9 bases fit TRBD2. CDR3 length equals 22 residues. V shed 0 bases and J 0 bases; nucleotides not matched to a gene: 20. Germline-derived CDR1 and CDR2 are SGHRS and YFSETQ. DNA of the CDR3: TGCGCCAGCAGCTTGGCGAGCATTAATAAGCGGGGGGAGAGGCGTAGCACAGATACGCAGTATTTT. Translated: CASSLASINKRGERRSTDTQYF.

The chain links TRBV5-8 to TRBJ2-7, with 8 bases lining up with TRBD1. The CDR3 totals 13 residues. From germline, CDR1 is SGHTS and CDR2 YDEGEE. J gave up 9 bases and V 4 bases, and 9 bases lay outside the gene matches. The CDR3, as DNA: TGTGCCAGCAGCCAGCGACAGGGGTGGGGGCAGTACTTC. Translated: CASSQRQGWGQYF. Using reference TRBV5-8 and TRBJ2-7 for the parts outside the CDR3, the full variable domain is EAGVTQSPTHLIKTRGQQATLRCSPISGHTSVYWYQQALGLGLQFLLWYDEGEERNRGNFPPRFSGRQFPNYSSELNVNALELEDSALYLCASSQRQGWGQYFGPGTRLTVT.